Each of the 9 T cell receptor beta chains below was sequenced from the same sample in a study of blood T cell repertoires in COVID-19. Clones were sequenced by immunoSEQ multiplex PCR, and TCRdb holds only the in-frame ones, with some missing. The sample yields a few hundred thousand clones, 70% to 90% seen once. Sequencing was performed on peripheral blood. All receptors derive from a man younger than 35 with active or convalescent COVID-19.

The J gene is TRBJ2-1, the V gene TRBV21-1; TRBD1, as called in the table, went unchecked against the DNA. TRBV21-1 is noted as a pseudogene. This CDR3 is built from 15 residues. The CDR3 nucleotides read TGTGCCAGCAGCCCCGACAGATTGACTTACAATGAGCAGTTCTTC. Protein: CASSPDRLTYNEQFF.

The chain has TRBV18 and TRBJ2-1; tentative D call: TRBD1 (6 bases). This CDR3 spans 18 amino acids. Per the germline V gene, CDR1 is KGHSH and CDR2 is LQKENI. V lost 2 bases to trimming and J lost 4 bases, with 21 bases between them. The CDR3 sequence is CASSPSGTFFSNYNEQFF. In nucleotides, the CDR3 is TGTGCCAGCTCACCATCCGGGACATTTTTTTCGAATTACAATGAGCAGTTCTTC.

The rearrangement joins TRBV19 to TRBJ2-3; 7 bases agree with TRBD1. V shed 4 bases, J shed 6 bases, and the junction held 10 bases outside the gene matches. Per the germline V gene, CDR1 is LNHDA and CDR2 is SQIVND (reference sequence). There are 15 residues in the CDR3. CDR3 DNA sequence: TGTGCCAGTAGTAAAGCAGGACAGGTGGCGGATACGCAGTATTTT. This gives the protein CASSKAGQVADTQYF.

The rearrangement joins TRBV5-1 to TRBJ2-3; 8 nucleotides agree with TRBD2. Per the germline V gene, CDR1 is SGHRS and CDR2 is YFSETQ. J lost 4 bases, V lost 1 base, and 2 bases had no gene match. CDR3 length equals 14 residues. The CDR3 protein is CASSLSGLADTQYF. DNA of the CDR3: TGCGCCAGCAGCTTGTCGGGACTAGCAGATACGCAGTATTTT.

The rearrangement links TRBV19 to TRBJ1-5; 10 bases line up with TRBD1. The germline V gene has CDR1 LNHDA and CDR2 SQIVND (reference sequence). J was trimmed by 6 bases and V by 7 bases; bases with no gene match: 9. The CDR3 has 15 amino acids. The CDR3 nucleotides are TGTGCCAGTAACCACCGGGACAGGGGAGGTCAGCCCCAGCATTTT. Amino acid sequence: CASNHRDRGGQPQHF.

J is TRBJ2-6 and V is TRBV4-3; maybe TRBD2 (5 bases). Germline V lookup: CDR1 LGHNA, CDR2 YSLEER. This CDR3 is 16 amino acids long. The germline V and J ends were trimmed by 1 base and 1 base, with 8 bases remaining between them. CDR3 in DNA: TGCGCCAGCAGCCAAGGTGAGGGTTCTGGGGCCAACGTCCTGACTTTC. Amino acid sequence: CASSQGEGSGANVLTF.

V is TRBV5-1 and J is TRBJ1-1; 10 bases are shared with TRBD1. Germline CDR1 and CDR2: SGHRS and YFSETQ. The CDR3 has 14 amino acids. J gave up 6 bases and V 3 bases, and 5 bases lay outside the gene matches. For the CDR3, the DNA is TGCGCCAGCAGCTGGCAGGGACAGGGGTCTGAAGCTTTCTTT. Translation: CASSWQGQGSEAFF. The variable domain in full, with the rest retrieved from reference TRBV5-1 and TRBJ1-1, is KAGVTQTPRYLIKTRGQQVTLSCSPISGHRSVSWYQQTPGQGLQFLFEYFSETQRNKGNFPGRFSGRQFSNSRSEMNVSTLELGDSALYLCASSWQGQGSEAFFGQGTRLTVV.

This clone occurred a few times. The J gene is TRBJ2-2, the V gene TRBV11-2; 9 nucleotides agree with TRBD1. CDR1 and CDR2 (germline): SGHAT, FQNNGV. V trimming: 0 bases; J trimming: 2 bases; junction bases outside the gene matches: 1. This CDR3 has 16 amino acids. This CDR3 is CASSLEDRGNTGELFF. Written as DNA, the CDR3 is TGTGCCAGCAGCTTAGAGGACAGGGGAAACACCGGGGAGCTGTTTTTT.

Remarks on this clone: Other DNA sequences of this sample code for an identical CDR3. The J gene is TRBJ1-1, the V gene TRBV5-6; D gene uncertain. The germline V and J ends were trimmed by 0 bases and 6 bases, with 3 bases remaining between them. Germline-derived CDR1 and CDR2 are SGHDT and YYEEEE. The CDR3 length is 11 residues. The CDR3 nucleotides read TGTGCCAGCAGCTTGGGCGCTGAAGCTTTCTTT. This translates into CASSLGAEAFF.